The sequence of this T cell receptor (beta chain) was determined in a study of blood T cell repertoires in COVID-19. The germline V gene has CDR1 MDHEN and CDR2 SYDVKM. Trimming took off 6 bases at V and 2 bases at J, with 11 bases between the two ends. This CDR3 region has 15 residues. This table comes from immunoSEQ multiplex PCR, and its TCRdb copy is limited to in-frame clones, with some not included. The sample carries 55,000 to 60,000 clones, 60% to 85% recorded once. This sequence originates from a man between 45 and 60 years old with active or convalescent COVID-19. The chain links TRBV28 to TRBJ1-6, with D tentatively TRBD1 (6 bases). The material sequenced was peripheral blood. The CDR3 DNA reads as TGTGCCAGCAGGATAGGGACACCCTATAATTCACCCCTCCACTTT. It encodes CASRIGTPYNSPLHF.